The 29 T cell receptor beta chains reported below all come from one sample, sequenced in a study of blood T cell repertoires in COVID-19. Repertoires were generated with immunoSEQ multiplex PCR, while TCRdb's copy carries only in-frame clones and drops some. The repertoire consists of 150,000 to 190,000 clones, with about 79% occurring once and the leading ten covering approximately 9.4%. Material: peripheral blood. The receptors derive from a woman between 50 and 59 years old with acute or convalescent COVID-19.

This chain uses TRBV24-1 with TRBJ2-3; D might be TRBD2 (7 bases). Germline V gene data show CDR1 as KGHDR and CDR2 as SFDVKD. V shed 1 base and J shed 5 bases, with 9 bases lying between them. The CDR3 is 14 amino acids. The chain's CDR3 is CATSDLRGGDTQYF. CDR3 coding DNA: TGTGCCACCAGTGATTTAAGGGGGGGAGATACGCAGTATTTT.

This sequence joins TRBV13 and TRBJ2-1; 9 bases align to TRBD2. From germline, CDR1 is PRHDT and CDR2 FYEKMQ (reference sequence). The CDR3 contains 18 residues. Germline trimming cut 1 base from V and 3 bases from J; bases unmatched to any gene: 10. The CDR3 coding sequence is TGTGCCAGCAGCTTAGCTAAGACTCTAGCGGGGATCTACAATGAGCAGTTCTTC. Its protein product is CASSLAKTLAGIYNEQFF.

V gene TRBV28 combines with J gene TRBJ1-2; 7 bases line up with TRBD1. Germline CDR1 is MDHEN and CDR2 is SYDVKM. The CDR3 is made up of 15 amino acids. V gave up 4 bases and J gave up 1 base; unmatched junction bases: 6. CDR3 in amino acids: CASSSAGGFNYGYTF. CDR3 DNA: TGTGCCAGCAGTTCCGCAGGGGGGTTTAACTATGGCTACACCTTC.

CDR3 region: CASSQVITGAGIRYEQYF. CDR3 DNA: TGCGCCAGCAGCCAAGTCATTACGGGCGCAGGGATTAGATACGAGCAGTACTTC. J is TRBJ2-7 and V is TRBV4-1, with a weak D call TRBD1 (5 bases). Trimming shortened V by 1 base and J by 4 bases, and 23 bases separated the two germline ends. The CDR3 loop spans 18 amino acids. Germline assignment: CDR1 MGHRA and CDR2 YSYEKL.

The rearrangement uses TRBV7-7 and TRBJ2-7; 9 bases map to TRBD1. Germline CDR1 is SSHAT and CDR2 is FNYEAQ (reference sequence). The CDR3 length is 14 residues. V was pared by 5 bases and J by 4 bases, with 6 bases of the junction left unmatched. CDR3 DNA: TGTGCCAGCAGCAAGGCCGGGACAGGGTACGAGCAGTACTTC. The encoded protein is CASSKAGTGYEQYF.

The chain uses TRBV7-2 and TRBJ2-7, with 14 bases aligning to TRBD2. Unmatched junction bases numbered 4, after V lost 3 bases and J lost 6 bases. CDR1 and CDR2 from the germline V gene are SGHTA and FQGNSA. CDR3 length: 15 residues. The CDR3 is CASSLGTSGSTEQYF. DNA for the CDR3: TGTGCCAGCAGCTTGGGGACTAGCGGGAGCACCGAGCAGTACTTC.

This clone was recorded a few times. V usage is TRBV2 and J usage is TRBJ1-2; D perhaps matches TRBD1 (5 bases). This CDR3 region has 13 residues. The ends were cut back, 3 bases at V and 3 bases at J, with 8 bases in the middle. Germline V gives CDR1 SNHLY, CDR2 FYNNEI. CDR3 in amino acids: CASSETEDYGYTF. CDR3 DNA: TGTGCCAGCAGTGAGACAGAGGACTATGGCTACACCTTC.

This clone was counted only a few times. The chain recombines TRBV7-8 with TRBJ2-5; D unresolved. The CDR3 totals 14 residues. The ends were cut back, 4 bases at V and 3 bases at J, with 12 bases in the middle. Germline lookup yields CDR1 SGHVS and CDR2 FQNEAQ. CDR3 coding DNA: TGTGCCAGCAGCTCAGAGACATTAAAAGAGACCCAGTACTTC. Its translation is CASSSETLKETQYF.

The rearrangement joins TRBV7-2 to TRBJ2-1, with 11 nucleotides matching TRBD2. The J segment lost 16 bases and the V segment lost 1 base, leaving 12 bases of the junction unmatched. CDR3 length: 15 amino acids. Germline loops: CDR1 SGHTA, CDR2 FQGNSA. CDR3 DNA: TGTGCCAGCAGCTTAGTTCGACTAGCGGGGAAGGCCTTTTTCTTC. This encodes CASSLVRLAGKAFFF. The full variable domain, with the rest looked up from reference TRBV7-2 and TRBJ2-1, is GAGVSQSPSNKVTEKGKDVELRCDPISGHTALYWYRQSLGQGLEFLIYFQGNSAPDKSGLPSDRFSAERTGGSVSTLTIQRTQQEDSAVYLCASSLVRLAGKAFFFGPGTRLTVL.

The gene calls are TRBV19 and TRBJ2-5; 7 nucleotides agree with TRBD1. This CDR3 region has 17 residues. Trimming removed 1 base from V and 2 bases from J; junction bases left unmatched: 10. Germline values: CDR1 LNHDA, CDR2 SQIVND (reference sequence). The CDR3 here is CASSIGDRANLQETQYF. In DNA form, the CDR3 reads TGTGCCAGTAGTATAGGCGACAGGGCCAACCTTCAAGAGACCCAGTACTTC.

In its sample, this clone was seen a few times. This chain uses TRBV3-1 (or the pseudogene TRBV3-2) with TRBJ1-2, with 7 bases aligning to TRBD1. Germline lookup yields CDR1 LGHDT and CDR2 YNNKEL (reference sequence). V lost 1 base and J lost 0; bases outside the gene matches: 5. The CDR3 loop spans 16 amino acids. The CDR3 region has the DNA TGTGCCAGCAGCCAAGGTAGCCAGGGGGCTAACTATGGCTACACCTTC. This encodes CASSQGSQGANYGYTF.

CDR3 DNA: TGTGCCAGCAGCCAAGATTGGGGGACAGGGGGCGCAGGCGGCAATTCACCCCTCCACTTT. Translation gives CASSQDWGTGGAGGNSPLHF. V usage is TRBV3-1 (or the pseudogene TRBV3-2) and J usage is TRBJ1-6, with 12 bases aligning to TRBD1. After removal of 0 bases from V and 7 bases from J, the junction contained 13 bases not matched to a gene. From germline, CDR1 is LGHDT and CDR2 YNNKEL (reference sequence). CDR3 size: 20 residues.

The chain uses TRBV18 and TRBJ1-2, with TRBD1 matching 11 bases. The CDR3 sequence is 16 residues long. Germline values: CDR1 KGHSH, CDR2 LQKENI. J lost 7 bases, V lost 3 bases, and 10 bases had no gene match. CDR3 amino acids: CASSPGTGGAIGGYTF. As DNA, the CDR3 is TGTGCCAGCTCACCCGGGACAGGGGGTGCTATCGGTGGCTACACCTTC.

The chain's CDR3 is CASRKTLTGGFEAFF. CDR3 DNA sequence: TGTGCCAGCAGGAAGACCTTGACAGGGGGCTTTGAAGCTTTCTTT. The rearrangement joins TRBV2 to TRBJ1-1, with TRBD1 matching 10 bases. The J segment lost 7 bases and the V segment lost 6 bases, leaving 11 bases of the junction unmatched. The CDR3 consists of 15 residues. Germline values: CDR1 SNHLY, CDR2 FYNNEI.

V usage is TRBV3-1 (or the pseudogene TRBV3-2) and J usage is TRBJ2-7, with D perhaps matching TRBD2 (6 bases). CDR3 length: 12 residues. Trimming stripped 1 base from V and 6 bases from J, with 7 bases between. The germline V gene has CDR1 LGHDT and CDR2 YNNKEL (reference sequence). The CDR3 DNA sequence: TGTGCCAGCAGCCAAGGTAGCGGCGAGCAGTACTTC. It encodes CASSQGSGEQYF.

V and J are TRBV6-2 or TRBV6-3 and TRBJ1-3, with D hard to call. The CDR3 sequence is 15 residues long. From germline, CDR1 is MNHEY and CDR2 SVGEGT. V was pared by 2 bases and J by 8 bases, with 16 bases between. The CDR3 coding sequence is TGTGCCAGCAGTTACGGAAGGCGGTTCAGAGACACCATATATTTT. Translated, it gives CASSYGRRFRDTIYF.

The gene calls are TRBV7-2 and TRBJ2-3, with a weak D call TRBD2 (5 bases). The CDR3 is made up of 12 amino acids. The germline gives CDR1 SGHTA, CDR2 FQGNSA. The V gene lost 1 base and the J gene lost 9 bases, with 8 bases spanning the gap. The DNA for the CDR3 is TGTGCCAGCAGCTTAGAAACTAGGACGCAGTATTTT. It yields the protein CASSLETRTQYF.

In DNA, the CDR3 is TGTGCCAGCAGCGTAGTAGCGGGAGGTTCAGATACGCAGTATTTT. Translated: CASSVVAGGSDTQYF. V is TRBV9 and J is TRBJ2-3; 10 positions match TRBD2. Germline CDR1 is SGDLS and CDR2 is YYNGEE. This CDR3 spans 15 amino acids. With V trimmed by 0 bases and J by 4 bases, 2 bases remained unmatched.

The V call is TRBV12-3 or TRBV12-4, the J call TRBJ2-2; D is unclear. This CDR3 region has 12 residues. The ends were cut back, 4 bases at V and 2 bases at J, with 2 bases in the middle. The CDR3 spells CASSSNTGELFF. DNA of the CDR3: TGTGCCAGCAGTTCAAACACCGGGGAGCTGTTTTTT.

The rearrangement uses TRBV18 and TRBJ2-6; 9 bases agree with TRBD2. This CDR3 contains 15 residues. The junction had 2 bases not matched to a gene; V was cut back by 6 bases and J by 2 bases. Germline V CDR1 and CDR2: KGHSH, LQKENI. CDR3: CASSASGAGANVLTF. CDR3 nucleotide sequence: TGTGCCAGCTCCGCTAGCGGGGCTGGGGCCAACGTCCTGACTTTC.

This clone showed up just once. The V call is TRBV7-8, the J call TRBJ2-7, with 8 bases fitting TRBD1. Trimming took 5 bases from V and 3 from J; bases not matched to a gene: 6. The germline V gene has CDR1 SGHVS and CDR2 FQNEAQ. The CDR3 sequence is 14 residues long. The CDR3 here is CASSKGQGGYEQYF. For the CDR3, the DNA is TGTGCCAGCAGCAAAGGACAGGGAGGCTACGAGCAGTACTTC. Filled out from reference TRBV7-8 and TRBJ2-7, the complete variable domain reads GAGVSQSPRYKVAKRGQDVALRCDPISGHVSLFWYQQALGQGPEFLTYFQNEAQLDKSGLPSDRFFAERPEGSVSTLKIQRTQQEDSAVYLCASSKGQGGYEQYFGPGTRLTVT.

CDR3 protein: CATSGTSDPWTDTQYF. The CDR3 DNA reads as TGTGCCACCAGTGGGACTAGCGACCCGTGGACAGATACGCAGTATTTT. V and J are TRBV24-1 and TRBJ2-3; 9 bases align to TRBD2. The CDR3 runs to 16 residues. J was trimmed by 3 bases and V by 5 bases; bases with no gene match: 8. Germline CDR1 KGHDR, CDR2 SFDVKD.

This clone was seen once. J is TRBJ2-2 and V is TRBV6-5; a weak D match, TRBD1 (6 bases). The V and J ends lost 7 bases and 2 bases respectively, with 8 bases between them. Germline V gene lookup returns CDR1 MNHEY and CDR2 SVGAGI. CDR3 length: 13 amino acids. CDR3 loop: CASTGQNTGELFF. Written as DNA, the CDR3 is TGTGCCAGCACGGGACAAAACACCGGGGAGCTGTTTTTT.

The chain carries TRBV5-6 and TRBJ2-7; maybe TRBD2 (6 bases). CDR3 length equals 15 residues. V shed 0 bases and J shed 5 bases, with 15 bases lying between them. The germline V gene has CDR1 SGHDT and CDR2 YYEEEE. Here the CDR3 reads CASSLGAGRRDEQYF. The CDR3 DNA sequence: TGTGCCAGCAGCTTGGGGGCAGGGAGGCGGGACGAGCAGTACTTC.

In nucleotides, the CDR3 is TGTGCCACCAGCAGAGATTCCGGGACCCAGTACTTC. Protein: CATSRDSGTQYF. The genes are TRBV15 and TRBJ2-5; D is uncertain. Trimming removed 0 bases at V and 7 bases at J, with 6 bases between. The CDR3 sequence is 12 residues long. The germline V gene has CDR1 LNHNV and CDR2 YYDKDF (reference sequence). Drawing the rest from reference TRBV15 and TRBJ2-5, the complete variable domain is DAMVIQNPRYQVTQFGKPVTLSCSQTLNHNVMYWYQQKSSQAPKLLFHYYDKDFNNEADTPDNFQSRRPNTSFCFLDIRSPGLGDTAMYLCATSRDSGTQYFGPGTRLLVL.

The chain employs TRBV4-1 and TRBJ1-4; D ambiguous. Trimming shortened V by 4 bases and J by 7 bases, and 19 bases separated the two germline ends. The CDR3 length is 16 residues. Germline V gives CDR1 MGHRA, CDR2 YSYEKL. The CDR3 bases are TGCGCCAGCAGCCCCCCGTTCGCCCCATCGGTTGAAAAACTGTTTTTT. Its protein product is CASSPPFAPSVEKLFF.

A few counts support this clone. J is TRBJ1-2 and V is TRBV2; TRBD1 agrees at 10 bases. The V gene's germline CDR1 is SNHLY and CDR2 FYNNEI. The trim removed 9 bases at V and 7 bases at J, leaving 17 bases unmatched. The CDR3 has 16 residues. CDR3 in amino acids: CASIIGTGVPRAGYTF. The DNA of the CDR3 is TGTGCCAGTATAATCGGGACAGGGGTCCCTAGGGCTGGCTACACCTTC.

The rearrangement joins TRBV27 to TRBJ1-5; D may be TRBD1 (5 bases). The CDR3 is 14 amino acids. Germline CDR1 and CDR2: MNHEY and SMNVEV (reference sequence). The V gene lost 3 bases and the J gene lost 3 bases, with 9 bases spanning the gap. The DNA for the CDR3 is TGTGCCAGCAGTTTCCACAGGTTCAATCAGCCCCAGCATTTT. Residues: CASSFHRFNQPQHF.

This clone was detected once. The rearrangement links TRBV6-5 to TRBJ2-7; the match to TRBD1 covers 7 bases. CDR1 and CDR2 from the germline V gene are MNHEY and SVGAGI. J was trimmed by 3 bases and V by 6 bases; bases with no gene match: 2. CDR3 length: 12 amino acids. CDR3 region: CASRGQSYEQYF. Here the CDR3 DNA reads TGTGCCAGCAGGGGACAGAGCTACGAGCAGTACTTC.